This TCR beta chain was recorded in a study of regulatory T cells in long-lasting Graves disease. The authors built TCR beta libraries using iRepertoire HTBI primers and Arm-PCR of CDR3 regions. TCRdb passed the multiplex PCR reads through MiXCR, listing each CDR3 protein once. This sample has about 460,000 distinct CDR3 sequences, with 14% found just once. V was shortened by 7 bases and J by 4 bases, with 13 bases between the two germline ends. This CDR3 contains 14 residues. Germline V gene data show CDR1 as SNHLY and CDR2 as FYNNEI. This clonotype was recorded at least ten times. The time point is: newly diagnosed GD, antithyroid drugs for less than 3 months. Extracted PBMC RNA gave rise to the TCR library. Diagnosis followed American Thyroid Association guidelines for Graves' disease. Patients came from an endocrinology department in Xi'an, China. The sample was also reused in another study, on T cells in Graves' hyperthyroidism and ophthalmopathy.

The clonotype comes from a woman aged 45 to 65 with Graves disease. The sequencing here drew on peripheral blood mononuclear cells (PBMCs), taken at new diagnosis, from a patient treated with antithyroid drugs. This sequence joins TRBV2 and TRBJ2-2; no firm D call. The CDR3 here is CASTPVRGTGELFF. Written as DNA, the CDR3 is TGTGCCAGCACCCCTGTCCGAGGCACCGGGGAGCTGTTTTTT.